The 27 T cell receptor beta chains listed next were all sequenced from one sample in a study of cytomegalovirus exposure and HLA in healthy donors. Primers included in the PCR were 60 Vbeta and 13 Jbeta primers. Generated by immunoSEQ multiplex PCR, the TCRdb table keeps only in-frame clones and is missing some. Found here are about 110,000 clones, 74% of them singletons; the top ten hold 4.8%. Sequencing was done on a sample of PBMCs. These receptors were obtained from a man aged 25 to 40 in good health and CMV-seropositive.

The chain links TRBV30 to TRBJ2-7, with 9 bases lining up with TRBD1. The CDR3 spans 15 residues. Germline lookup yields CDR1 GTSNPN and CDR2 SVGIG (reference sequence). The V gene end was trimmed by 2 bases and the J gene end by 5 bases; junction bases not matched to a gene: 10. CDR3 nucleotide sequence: TGTGCCTGGAGTATCCGACAGGGGGATCGACACGAGCAGTACTTC. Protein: CAWSIRQGDRHEQYF.

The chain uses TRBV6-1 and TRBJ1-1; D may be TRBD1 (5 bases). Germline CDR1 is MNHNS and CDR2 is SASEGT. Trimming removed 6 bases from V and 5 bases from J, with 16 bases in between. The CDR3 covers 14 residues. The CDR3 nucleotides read TGTGCCAGCAGCCCAAGCGGGGGTGGGACTGAAGCTTTCTTT. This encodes CASSPSGGGTEAFF.

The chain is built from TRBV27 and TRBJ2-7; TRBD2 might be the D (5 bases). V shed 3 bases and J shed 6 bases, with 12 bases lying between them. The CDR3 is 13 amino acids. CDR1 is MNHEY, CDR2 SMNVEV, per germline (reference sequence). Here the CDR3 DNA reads TGTGCCAGCAGTTTCCGGGAACACAGCGAGCAGTACTTC. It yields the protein CASSFREHSEQYF.

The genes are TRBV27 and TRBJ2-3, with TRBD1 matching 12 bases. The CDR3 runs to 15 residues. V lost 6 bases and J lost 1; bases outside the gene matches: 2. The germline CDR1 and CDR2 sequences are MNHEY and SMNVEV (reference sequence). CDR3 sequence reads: CASRGTGGRTDTQYF. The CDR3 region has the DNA TGTGCCAGCAGGGGGACAGGGGGCCGCACAGATACGCAGTATTTT.

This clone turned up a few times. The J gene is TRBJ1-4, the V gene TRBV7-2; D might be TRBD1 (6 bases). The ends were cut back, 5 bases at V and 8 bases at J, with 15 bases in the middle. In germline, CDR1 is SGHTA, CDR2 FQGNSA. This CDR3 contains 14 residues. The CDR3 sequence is CASSPGAGWEKLFF. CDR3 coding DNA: TGTGCCAGCAGCCCAGGGGCTGGATGGGAAAAACTGTTTTTT.

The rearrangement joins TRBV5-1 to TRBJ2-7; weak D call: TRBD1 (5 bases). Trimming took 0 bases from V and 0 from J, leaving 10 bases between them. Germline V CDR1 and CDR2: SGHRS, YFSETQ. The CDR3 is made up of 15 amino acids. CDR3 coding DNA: TGCGCCAGCAGCTTGGAACACAGGAGCTCCTACGAGCAGTACTTC. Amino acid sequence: CASSLEHRSSYEQYF.

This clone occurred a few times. The DNA for the CDR3 is TGTGCCAGCAGCCCGGTGGTGTCTGGAGATACGCAGTATTTT. This encodes CASSPVVSGDTQYF. This rearrangement joins TRBV7-6 to TRBJ2-3; D remains ambiguous. CDR1 is SGHVS, CDR2 FNYEAQ, per germline. The CDR3 is 14 amino acids. V shed 5 bases and J shed 5 bases, with 14 bases lying between them. Looking up the rest from reference TRBV7-6 and TRBJ2-3 gives the full variable domain: GAGVSQSPRYKVTKRGQDVALRCDPISGHVSLYWYRQALGQGPEFLTYFNYEAQQDKSGLPNDRFSAERPEGSISTLTIQRTEQRDSAMYRCASSPVVSGDTQYFGPGTRLTVL.

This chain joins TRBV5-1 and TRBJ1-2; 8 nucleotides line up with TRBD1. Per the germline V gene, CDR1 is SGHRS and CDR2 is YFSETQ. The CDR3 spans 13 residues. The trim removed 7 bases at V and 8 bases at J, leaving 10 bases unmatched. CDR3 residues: CASSQGDVQGYTF. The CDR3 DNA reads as TGCGCCAGCTCACAGGGGGATGTACAGGGCTACACCTTC.

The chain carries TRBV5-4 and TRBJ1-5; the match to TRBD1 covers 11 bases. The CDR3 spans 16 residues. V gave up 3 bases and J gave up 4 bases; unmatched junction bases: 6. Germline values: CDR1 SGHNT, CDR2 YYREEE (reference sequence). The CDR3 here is CASSSGTGGKNQPQHF. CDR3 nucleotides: TGTGCCAGCAGCTCCGGGACAGGGGGAAAGAATCAGCCCCAGCATTTT.

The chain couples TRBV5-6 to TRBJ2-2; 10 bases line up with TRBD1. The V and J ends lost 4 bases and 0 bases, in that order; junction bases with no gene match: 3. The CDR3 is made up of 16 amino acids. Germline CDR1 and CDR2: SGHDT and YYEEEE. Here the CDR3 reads CASSDRGQSNTGELFF. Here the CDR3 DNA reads TGTGCCAGCAGCGACAGGGGGCAATCGAACACCGGGGAGCTGTTTTTT.

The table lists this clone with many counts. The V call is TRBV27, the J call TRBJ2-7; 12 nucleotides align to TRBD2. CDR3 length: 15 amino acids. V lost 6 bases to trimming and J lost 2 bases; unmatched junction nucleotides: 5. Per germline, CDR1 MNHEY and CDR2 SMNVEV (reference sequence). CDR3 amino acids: CASRGRLAGAYEQYF. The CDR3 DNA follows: TGTGCCAGCAGAGGACGACTAGCGGGGGCCTACGAGCAGTACTTC.

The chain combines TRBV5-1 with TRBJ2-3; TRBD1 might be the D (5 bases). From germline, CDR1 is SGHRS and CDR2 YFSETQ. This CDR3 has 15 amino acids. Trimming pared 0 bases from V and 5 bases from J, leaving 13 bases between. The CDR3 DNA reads TGCGCCAGCAGCTTGGCCTTGGGGCTGGTAGATACGCAGTATTTT. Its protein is CASSLALGLVDTQYF.

The CDR3 region has the DNA TGCGCCAGCAGCTCGGTCCTTGACAGGGTGGAAGAGACCCAGTACTTC. Encoded protein: CASSSVLDRVEETQYF. This sequence joins TRBV5-1 and TRBJ2-5, with TRBD1 matching 7 bases. CDR1 SGHRS and CDR2 YFSETQ come from the germline V gene. V dropped 3 bases and J dropped 3; count of bases not matched to a gene: 11. This CDR3 comprises 16 residues. Full variable domain (remainder filled in from reference TRBV5-1 and TRBJ2-5): KAGVTQTPRYLIKTRGQQVTLSCSPISGHRSVSWYQQTPGQGLQFLFEYFSETQRNKGNFPGRFSGRQFSNSRSEMNVSTLELGDSALYLCASSSVLDRVEETQYFGPGTRLLVL.

CDR3 protein: CASSGGVTEAFF. The CDR3 nucleotides are TGTGCCAGCAGCGGGGGGGTCACTGAAGCTTTCTTT. The chain links TRBV5-5 to TRBJ1-1; D might be TRBD1 (5 bases). CDR1 SGHKS and CDR2 YYEKEE come from the germline V gene (reference sequence). The CDR3 consists of 12 residues. V lost 4 bases and J lost 4, with 8 bases in between.

CDR3 loop: CAISARENNSPLHF. The CDR3 nucleotides read TGTGCCATCAGTGCCAGGGAAAATAATTCACCCCTCCACTTT. The genes are TRBV10-3 and TRBJ1-6, with D tentatively TRBD1 (5 bases). The CDR3 has 14 amino acids. Between the trimmed V and J ends, which lost 4 bases and 5 bases, there was a span of 9 bases. Germline V lookup: CDR1 ENHRY, CDR2 SYGVKD.

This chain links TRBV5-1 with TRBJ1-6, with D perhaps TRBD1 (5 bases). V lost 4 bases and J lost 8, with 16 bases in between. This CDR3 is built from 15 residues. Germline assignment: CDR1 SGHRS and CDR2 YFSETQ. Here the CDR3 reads CASSLQTVQDSPLHF. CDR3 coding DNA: TGCGCCAGCAGCCTCCAGACAGTACAAGATTCACCCCTCCACTTT.

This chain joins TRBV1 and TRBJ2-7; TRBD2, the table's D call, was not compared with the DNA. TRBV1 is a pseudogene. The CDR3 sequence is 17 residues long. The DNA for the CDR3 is TGCACCAGCAGCCGGATTTCCAGACTAGCTGCTACCTACGAGCAGTACTTC. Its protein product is CTSSRISRLAATYEQYF.

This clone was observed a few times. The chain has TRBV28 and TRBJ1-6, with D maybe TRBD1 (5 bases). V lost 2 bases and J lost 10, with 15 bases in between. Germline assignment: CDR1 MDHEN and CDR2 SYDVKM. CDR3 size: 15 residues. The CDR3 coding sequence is TGTGCCAGCAGTTTAGGGGGGGTCGAGGGGTCACCCCTCCACTTT. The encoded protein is CASSLGGVEGSPLHF.

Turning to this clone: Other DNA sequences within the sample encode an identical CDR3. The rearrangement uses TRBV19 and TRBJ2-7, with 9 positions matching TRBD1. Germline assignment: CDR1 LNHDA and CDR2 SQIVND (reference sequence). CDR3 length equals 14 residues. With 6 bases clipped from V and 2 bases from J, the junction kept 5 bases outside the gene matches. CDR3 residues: CASSPGQGPYEQYF. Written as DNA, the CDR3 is TGTGCCAGTAGCCCGGGACAGGGACCCTACGAGCAGTACTTC.

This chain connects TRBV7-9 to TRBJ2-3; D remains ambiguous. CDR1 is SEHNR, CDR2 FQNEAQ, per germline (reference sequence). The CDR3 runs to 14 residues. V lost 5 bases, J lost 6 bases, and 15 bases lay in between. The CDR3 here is CASSHNSPTDTQYF. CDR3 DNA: TGTGCCAGCAGCCATAACTCCCCCACCGATACGCAGTATTTT. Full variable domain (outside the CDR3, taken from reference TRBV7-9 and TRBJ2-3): DTGVSQNPRHKITKRGQNVTFRCDPISEHNRLYWYRQTLGQGPEFLTYFQNEAQLEKSRLLSDRFSAERPKGSFSTLEIQRTEQGDSAMYLCASSHNSPTDTQYFGPGTRLTVL.

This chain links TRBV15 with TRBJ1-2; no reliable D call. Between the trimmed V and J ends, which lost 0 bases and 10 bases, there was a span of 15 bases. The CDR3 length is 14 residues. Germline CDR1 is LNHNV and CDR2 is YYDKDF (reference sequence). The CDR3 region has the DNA TGTGCCACCAGCAGAGATCCCACCCAGAACGCCTACACCTTC. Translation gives CATSRDPTQNAYTF.

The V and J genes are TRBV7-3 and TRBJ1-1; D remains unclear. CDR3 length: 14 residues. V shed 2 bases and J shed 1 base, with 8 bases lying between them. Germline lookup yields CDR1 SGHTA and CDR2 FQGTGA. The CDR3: CASSLFAGNTEAFF. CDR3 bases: TGTGCCAGCAGCTTATTTGCAGGGAACACTGAAGCTTTCTTT.

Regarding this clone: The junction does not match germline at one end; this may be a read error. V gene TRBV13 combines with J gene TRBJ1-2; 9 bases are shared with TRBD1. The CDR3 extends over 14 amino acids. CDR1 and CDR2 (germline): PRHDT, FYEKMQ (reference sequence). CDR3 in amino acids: CASSQGTGRNGYPF. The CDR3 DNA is TGTGCCAGCAGCCAAGGGACAGGGAGGAATGGCTACCCCTTC.

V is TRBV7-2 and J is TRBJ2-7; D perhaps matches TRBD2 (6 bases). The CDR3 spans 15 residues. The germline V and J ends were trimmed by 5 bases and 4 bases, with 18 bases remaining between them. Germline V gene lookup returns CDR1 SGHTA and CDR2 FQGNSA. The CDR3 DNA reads TGTGCCAGCAGCCCACAAAACGGGGGTCCTTACGAGCAGTACTTC. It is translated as CASSPQNGGPYEQYF.

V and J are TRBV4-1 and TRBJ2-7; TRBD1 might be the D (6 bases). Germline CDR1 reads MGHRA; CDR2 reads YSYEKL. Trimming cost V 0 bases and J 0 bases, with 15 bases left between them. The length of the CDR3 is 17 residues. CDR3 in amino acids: CASSQDKGTLSSYEQYF. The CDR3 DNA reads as TGCGCCAGCAGCCAAGATAAAGGGACACTGAGCTCCTACGAGCAGTACTTC.

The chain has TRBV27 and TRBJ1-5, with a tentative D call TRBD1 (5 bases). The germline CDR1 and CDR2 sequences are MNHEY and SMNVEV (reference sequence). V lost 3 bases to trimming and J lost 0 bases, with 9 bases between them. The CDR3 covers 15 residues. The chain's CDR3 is CASSFGTYSNQPQHF. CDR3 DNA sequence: TGTGCCAGCAGTTTTGGGACTTATAGCAATCAGCCCCAGCATTTT.

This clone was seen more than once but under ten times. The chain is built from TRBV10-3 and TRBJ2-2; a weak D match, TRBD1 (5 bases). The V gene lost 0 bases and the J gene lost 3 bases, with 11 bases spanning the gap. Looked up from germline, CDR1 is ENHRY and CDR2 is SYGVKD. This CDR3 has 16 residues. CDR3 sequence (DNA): TGTGCCATCAGTGAGTCTGAAGGACAATACACCGGGGAGCTGTTTTTT. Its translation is CAISESEGQYTGELFF.